The entry below describes one TCR beta chain. Its antigen target is currently unknown. The junction and the germline gene differ at one end; a read error may be behind it. This entry belongs to a study of tumor-infiltrating lymphocytes in primary liver carcinoma (dated by TCRdb to between 2016 and 2019). Study-wide context: Of the five patients, three men and two women aged 30 to 69 years, four had hepatocellular carcinoma and one had combined HCC and intrahepatic cholangiocarcinoma. The tumors of the five patients were staged as T1-T3 N0M0, with maximum diameters ranging from roughly 4 to 10 cm. Each sample produced roughly 3.65 to 8 million productive TCRbeta reads, and read depth showed no significant difference between tissue types. TCRbeta repertoire sequencing, expression microarrays and whole-exome sequencing were combined in the study across five regions of each liver tumor, with adjacent normal tissue and blood also included. A total of 35 or so specimens from 5 patients, comprising some 25 tumor regions, 5 adjacent noncancerous liver tissues and 5 peripheral blood samples, were covered by TCRbeta repertoire sequencing. To link TCRbeta repertoire diversity with the local molecular phenotype, the approximately 25 tumor region samples were profiled using Agilent mRNA microarrays. High reproducibility was observed for the technical replicate repertoires, with mean shared-clone rates approximately 0.92 and correlation coefficients above 0.95.

Without any cell sorting, total RNA and DNA were extracted together from about 20-30 mg of bulk tissue using the AllPrep DNA/RNA mini kit. Roughly five patients with histopathologically diagnosed primary liver carcinoma underwent surgical resection in China between late 2015 and 2016. Patients had chronic HBV infection and were treatment-naive at sampling. Each tumor was sampled at five spatially separated regions: the tumor centre plus the superior, inferior, left-lateral and right-lateral poles. According to histology, viable tumor cells made up more than 90% of every tumor sample. Pieces of fresh tumor and adjacent tissue were cut in half, with one half kept in RNAlater at -80 degrees C and the other half sent for histology. TCRbeta-specific cDNA was reverse-transcribed from about 520 ng total RNA using a constant-region primer and ProtoScript II reverse transcriptase. Construction of the TCRbeta libraries relied on three nested rounds of multiplex PCR, following a slightly modified ARM-PCR procedure. Multiplex TRBV1-TRBV30 forward primers and a Cbeta reverse primer were used in the first two PCR rounds, each of which was run for around 10 cycles. Sample barcodes and Illumina adapters were added in a final 25-cycle PCR using Deep VentR polymerase. Amplicons of 200-500 bp were gel-purified with a QIAquick gel extraction kit before sequencing. An Illumina HiSeq 2500 was used to sequence the TCRbeta amplicons, generating 250-bp paired-end reads. The source study handled its data this way. Quality trimming of reads was performed with Trimmomatic v0.33, and paired reads were merged with FLASH v1.2.11 so that full CDR3 sequences could be recovered. V, D and J germline segments were assigned to the rearranged TCRbeta sequences using MiGEC v1.2.1b. Clonotype statistics, along with Shannon-Wiener diversity indices, were calculated using VDJtools v1.0.0. To cut down on sampling bias, every analysis after diversity analysis relied on just the 250 most abundant clonotypes from each sample. TCRdb itself trimmed the public reads at Q25 with fastp, ran MiXCR and retained productive beta chains. Each entry is one CDR3 protein sequence, shown with its most common DNA and genes. The V and J calls shown here were made by TCRdb, not taken from the authors' results. In this sample the table shows about 23,000 distinct CDR3 sequences, roughly three quarters of which occur a single time. The top ten clones comprise less than 35% of the sample.

The CDR3 covers 13 residues, taking in both the cysteine and the phenylalanine. Just CDR3 DNA is preserved here, 39 bases in frame from base 1. For CDR1 and CDR2, the germline V gene (reference sequence) lists SEHNR and FQNEAQ. Here is what the overall study found, with its caveats: Comparison of CD4+ and CD8+ T cell repertoires was precluded by the use of bulk unsorted samples. Only roughly 8-24% of top clones appeared in all five regions of a tumor, which suggests that tumor-infiltrating T cells are spatially heterogeneous. The study included only five patients, and the authors note findings should be validated in a larger study. A significantly larger repertoire fraction was made up by the top 250 clones in tumors than in blood (p = 0.039). Only the TCR beta chain was sequenced, so true repertoire diversity is likely underestimated because unpaired alpha chains were not captured. Pairs of tumor regions showed greater repertoire overlap (mean 36%) than tumor-adjacent pairs (roughly 17%) or tumor-blood pairs (about 14%), which is consistent with antigen-driven expansion.

The TCR comes from a woman in her thirties with primary liver carcinoma and hepatitis B virus infection. This chain is built from TRBV7-9 and TRBJ2-2; a tentative D call is TRBD1 (6 bases match). Sequenced material: liver tumor tissue from sampling region 5. The cell subset or site label here, explained by the study, means: tumor region T5, tumor centre. The nucleotide sequence reads as follows: TGTGCCAGGAGCTTCAACAGGGCCTGGGAGCTGTTTTTT. Translated, this is CARSFNRAWELFF.